Detailed here is one TCR beta chain. Its antigen is not yet known. It has no much larger one-base neighbor in the sample; base qualities were not kept. TCRbeta CDR3 regions were immunosequenced from genomic DNA with the immunoSEQ Assay. Before high-throughput sequencing, the genomic DNA was amplified using bias-controlled multiplex PCR. Regarding the original processing steps: To quantify the absolute abundance of each unique TCRbeta CDR3 region, the sequences were collapsed and filtered. Clonality was defined as 1 minus Pielou's evenness and was calculated using productive rearrangements only. Clones with significantly greater frequencies in on-treatment versus baseline samples were identified using a previously published method. This immuneACCESS table, as held by TCRdb, lists in-frame sequences with V and J called but not all clones. Of the missing ones, under half trace to an unresolved V gene in checked studies; the others have no known cause. That table supplies the V and J calls and clone size; D and trimming were determined from the DNA. This sample comprises roughly 23,000 clones, about two thirds of them detected only once. Around 20% of the sample lies in the top ten.

CDR1 and CDR2 are drawn from the germline V gene (reference sequence): MNHEY, SMNVEV. The CDR3 spans 11 residues, from the cysteine through the phenylalanine. Only CDR3 DNA remains: 33 bases, in frame from the first base. Trimming costs V 5 bases and J 4 bases, and their ends lie 6 bases apart. The data originate from a study of sequential checkpoint blockade in melanoma (dated by TCRdb to between 2019 and 2020). Concerning the study at large: Patients were randomized 1:1 to first-line nivolumab followed by ipilimumab (arm A) or ipilimumab followed by nivolumab (arm B). Maintenance nivolumab came after each of the two trial sequences.

Study-wide conclusions, independent of this receptor: The model for predicting response that combines TCR metrics with mutation burden needs to be validated in larger, independent patient cohorts.

Explained via the paper, the treatment or condition label denotes: randomized to nivolumab then ipilimumab (arm A) or the reverse (arm B). None of the patients in the trial had previously been given DNA-damaging chemotherapy. A FACS Aria II flow cytometer was used to sort live CD3+CD8+ cells that were negative for CD19 and CD56 from thawed PBMCs. Samples came from patients with melanoma in CheckMate 064, a randomized, open-label phase II trial of sequential checkpoint blockade. Leukapheresis was used to collect peripheral blood mononuclear cells, which were then purified with Ficoll-Paque and frozen in human serum with roughly 10% DMSO. Immediately after sorting, the purity of sorted blood CD3+CD8+ cells was verified to be >95%, after which DNA was extracted.

The chain is encoded by TRBV27 joined to TRBJ2-7; a confident D gene designation cannot be given. The sequence was collected from a human donor with melanoma. The input for sequencing was CD8+ T cells sorted from blood (inferred from file names), taken from a patient given nivolumab and ipilimumab in sequence. The CDR3: CASSVGYEQYF. The bases are TGTGCCAGCAGTGTCGGTTACGAGCAGTACTTC.